The 31 T cell receptor beta chains below were found in one sample sequenced in a study of blood T cell repertoires in COVID-19 (dated by TCRdb to between 2020 and 2021). The library was obtained by the immunoSEQ multiplex PCR assay. TCRdb re-hosts the immuneACCESS table, in-frame sequences only. Its copies lack some clones; in the studies checked, an unresolved V gene accounts for under half of them, and the cause for the rest is not known. Here the sample has approximately 200,000 clones; roughly four fifths occur a single time. The ten largest clones represent about 11% of the sample. Sequencing input: PBMCs or T cells enriched from blood (not recorded which). These receptors all stem from a middle-aged man who had recovered from COVID-19.

V gene TRBV12-5 combines with J gene TRBJ2-7; D is unclear. Germline-derived CDR1 and CDR2 are LGHNT and FRNRAP. CDR3 size: 17 residues. Trimming took off 1 base at V and 0 bases at J, with 16 bases between the two ends. This CDR3 reads CASGLASTELSSYEQYF. As DNA, the CDR3 is TGTGCTAGTGGTTTGGCGTCTACAGAGCTGAGCTCCTACGAGCAGTACTTC.

V and J are TRBV19 and TRBJ1-1; 8 nucleotides align to TRBD1. Germline V lookup: CDR1 LNHDA, CDR2 SQIVND (reference sequence). After removal of 5 bases from V and 1 base from J, the junction contained 9 bases not matched to a gene. There are 16 residues in the CDR3. CDR3 sequence (DNA): TGTGCCAGTAGTGCGCGACCCAGGGGGCGGAACACTGAAGCTTTCTTT. This translates into CASSARPRGRNTEAFF.

In this sample, this clone turned up a few times. V and J are TRBV5-1 and TRBJ2-2; D gene ambiguous. The CDR3 has 15 residues. CDR1 SGHRS and CDR2 YFSETQ come from the germline V gene. Trimming cost V 1 base and J 4 bases, with 11 bases left between them. CDR3 nucleotides: TGCGCCAGCAGCTTGTCGAGGAGCTCCACCGGGGAGCTGTTTTTT. As protein: CASSLSRSSTGELFF.

With regard to this clone: The same CDR3 is also encoded by other DNA sequences in this sample. The rearrangement links TRBV2 to TRBJ2-3; 9 positions agree with TRBD2. After removal of 8 bases from V and 6 bases from J, the junction contained 6 bases not matched to a gene. CDR1 SNHLY and CDR2 FYNNEI come from the germline V gene. The CDR3 loop spans 13 amino acids. CDR3 in amino acids: CASSGLAGDTQYF. Here the CDR3 DNA reads TGTGCCAGCTCGGGACTAGCAGGCGATACGCAGTATTTT. Based on the CDR3 plus reference TRBV2 and TRBJ2-3, the full variable domain is EPEVTQTPSHQVTQMGQEVILRCVPISNHLYFYWYRQILGQKVEFLVSFYNNEISEKSEIFDDQFSVERPDGSNFTLKIRSTKLEDSAMYFCASSGLAGDTQYFGPGTRLTVL.

The gene calls are TRBV6-2 or TRBV6-3 and TRBJ2-3; TRBD2 aligns across 10 bases. The germline V gene encodes CDR1 MNHEY and CDR2 SVGEGT. After removal of 1 base from V and 2 bases from J, the junction contained 6 bases not matched to a gene. The CDR3 runs to 17 residues. The CDR3 DNA reads as TGTGCCAGCAGTTACTTAACTAGCGGGGTAAACACAGATACGCAGTATTTT. Translation: CASSYLTSGVNTDTQYF.

V is TRBV7-6 and J is TRBJ2-3; 13 bases agree with TRBD2. This CDR3 contains 16 residues. Germline V lookup: CDR1 SGHVS, CDR2 FNYEAQ. V gave up 5 bases and J gave up 6 bases; unmatched junction bases: 8. The CDR3, as DNA: TGTGCCAGCAGCCCCCGGACTAGCGGGAGCAGGGATACGCAGTATTTT. Its protein is CASSPRTSGSRDTQYF.

The chain is built from TRBV7-2 and TRBJ2-3, with D uncertain. With 2 bases removed from V and 5 bases from J, the gap between germline ends came to 11 bases. Germline lookup yields CDR1 SGHTA and CDR2 FQGNSA. CDR3 length equals 14 residues. In nucleotides, the CDR3 is TGTGCCAGCAGCTTACGGCCGGGTATAGATACGCAGTATTTT. Its protein product is CASSLRPGIDTQYF.

This chain connects TRBV11-3 to TRBJ2-2, with TRBD1 matching over 9 bases. The CDR3 consists of 16 residues. V was pared by 1 base and J by 4 bases, with 4 bases of the junction left unmatched. In germline, CDR1 is SGHNT, CDR2 YENEEA. The CDR3 sequence: CASSLAGQGSTGELFF. In nucleotides, the CDR3 is TGTGCCAGCAGCTTAGCCGGACAGGGGAGCACCGGGGAGCTGTTTTTT.

In DNA, the CDR3 is TGTGCCAGCAGCTTAGCGGGGCTAGCGGGAGGCCACGAGCAGTACTTC. Its translation is CASSLAGLAGGHEQYF. The genes are TRBV13 and TRBJ2-7, with 11 bases matching TRBD2. Germline assignment: CDR1 PRHDT and CDR2 FYEKMQ (reference sequence). Unmatched junction bases numbered 7, after V lost 1 base and J lost 5 bases. The CDR3 contains 16 residues. The complete variable domain, with remaining parts taken from reference TRBV13 and TRBJ2-7, reads AAGVIQSPRHLIKEKRETATLKCYPIPRHDTVYWYQQGPGQDPQFLISFYEKMQSDKGSIPDRFSAQQFSDYHSELNMSSLELGDSALYFCASSLAGLAGGHEQYFGPGTRLTVT.

The chain couples TRBV28 to TRBJ1-2, with a tentative D call TRBD1 (6 bases). The CDR3 loop spans 13 amino acids. The V and J ends lost 2 bases and 3 bases respectively, with 7 bases between them. In germline, CDR1 is MDHEN, CDR2 SYDVKM. DNA for the CDR3: TGTGCCAGCAGTTTAGGGGGCGACTATGGCTACACCTTC. This sequence encodes CASSLGGDYGYTF.

The rearrangement joins TRBV6-1 to TRBJ1-5; D uncertain. Trimming took 0 bases from V and 3 from J, leaving 12 bases between them. This CDR3 is built from 16 residues. Germline V gene data show CDR1 as MNHNS and CDR2 as SASEGT. The CDR3 here is CASSEAVQVNNQPQHF. The CDR3 DNA sequence: TGTGCCAGCAGTGAAGCGGTTCAGGTTAACAATCAGCCCCAGCATTTT.

V and J are TRBV7-2 and TRBJ1-5; TRBD1 aligns across 10 bases. CDR3 length: 13 amino acids. Germline lookup yields CDR1 SGHTA and CDR2 FQGNSA. The ends lost 7 bases at V and 5 bases at J; junction bases unmatched: 2. CDR3 sequence (DNA): TGTGCCAGCACGACAGGGGGCCATCAGCCCCAGCATTTT. This codes for CASTTGGHQPQHF.

This clone was detected a few times. The J gene is TRBJ2-3, the V gene TRBV6-5, with D unresolved. Germline-derived CDR1 and CDR2 are MNHEY and SVGAGI. Trimming removed 6 bases at V and 1 base at J, with 11 bases between. The CDR3 loop spans 14 amino acids. The CDR3 nucleotides are TGTGCCAGCAGCTGGCGGCTCGGCACAGATACGCAGTATTTT. Its protein is CASSWRLGTDTQYF.

V gene TRBV28 combines with J gene TRBJ1-6; the D is unclear. V was cut by 4 bases and J by 4 bases, with 11 bases left in between. Germline assignment: CDR1 MDHEN and CDR2 SYDVKM. The CDR3 is made up of 15 amino acids. In DNA, the CDR3 is TGTGCCAGCAGTTCCGTGGGGAGTTATAATTCACCCCTCCACTTT. Translation: CASSSVGSYNSPLHF.

V usage is TRBV7-2 and J usage is TRBJ1-5, with D maybe TRBD1 (6 bases). The germline V gene has CDR1 SGHTA and CDR2 FQGNSA. V was cut by 1 base and J by 7 bases, with 11 bases left in between. The CDR3 covers 14 residues. The CDR3 is CASSLESGGQPQHF. The CDR3, as DNA: TGTGCCAGCAGCTTAGAGTCGGGGGGCCAGCCCCAGCATTTT. Variable domain in full (rest from reference TRBV7-2 and TRBJ1-5): GAGVSQSPSNKVTEKGKDVELRCDPISGHTALYWYRQSLGQGLEFLIYFQGNSAPDKSGLPSDRFSAERTGGSVSTLTIQRTQQEDSAVYLCASSLESGGQPQHFGDGTRLSIL.

The chain combines TRBV13 with TRBJ2-5; 14 bases map to TRBD2. The length of the CDR3 is 22 residues. Germline V CDR1 and CDR2: PRHDT, FYEKMQ (reference sequence). J gave up 3 bases and V 0 bases, and 18 bases lay outside the gene matches. The DNA of the CDR3 is TGTGCCAGCAGCTTAGGGTTATGGGGTCGGGGACTAGCGGGAGAGACGGAAGAGACCCAGTACTTC. This encodes CASSLGLWGRGLAGETEETQYF.

CDR3 loop: CASSYSWTSQETQYF. Written as DNA, the CDR3 is TGTGCCAGCAGTTACTCCTGGACATCCCAAGAGACCCAGTACTTC. V and J are TRBV6-5 and TRBJ2-5; TRBD1 is a possible D gene (5 bases). V dropped 0 bases and J dropped 1 base, with 9 bases sitting between them. Germline-derived CDR1 and CDR2 are MNHEY and SVGAGI. This CDR3 has 15 residues.

The genes are TRBV11-2 and TRBJ1-1; no definite D call. The CDR3 has 15 amino acids. V lost 4 bases, J lost 0 bases, and 12 bases lay in between. Germline CDR1 and CDR2: SGHAT and FQNNGV. The CDR3 DNA reads TGTGCCAGCAGCTCATTCCCAGATCTGAACACTGAAGCTTTCTTT. Translation: CASSSFPDLNTEAFF. The full variable domain, with the rest looked up from reference TRBV11-2 and TRBJ1-1, is EAGVAQSPRYKIIEKRQSVAFWCNPISGHATLYWYQQILGQGPKLLIQFQNNGVVDDSQLPKDRFSAERLKGVDSTLKIQPAKLEDSAVYLCASSSFPDLNTEAFFGQGTRLTVV.

The rearrangement uses TRBV28 and TRBJ1-2; 7 bases fit TRBD1. The ends lost 4 bases at V and 3 bases at J; junction bases unmatched: 5. This CDR3 comprises 14 residues. Germline CDR1 MDHEN, CDR2 SYDVKM. The CDR3 sequence: CASSSIGQDYGYTF. In DNA form, the CDR3 reads TGTGCCAGCAGTTCGATTGGACAGGACTATGGCTACACCTTC.

The chain uses TRBV11-2 and TRBJ1-1; D might be TRBD1 (5 bases). The CDR3 length is 13 residues. V was clipped by 3 bases and J by 3 bases, with 8 bases between them. Germline V gene lookup returns CDR1 SGHAT and CDR2 FQNNGV. The CDR3 DNA reads as TGTGCCAGCAGCTTCACCAGGGACACTGAAGCTTTCTTT. The encoded protein is CASSFTRDTEAFF.

J is TRBJ2-5 and V is TRBV7-6, with 9 bases matching TRBD1. Germline V gene data show CDR1 as SGHVS and CDR2 as FNYEAQ. The CDR3 runs to 14 residues. V trimming: 2 bases; J trimming: 4 bases; junction bases outside the gene matches: 2. For the CDR3, the DNA is TGTGCCAGCAGCTTAACGGACAGGGGAGAGACCCAGTACTTC. Its translation: CASSLTDRGETQYF.

This clone was seen a few times. Other DNA sequences in this specimen translate into the identical CDR3. The J gene is TRBJ1-3, the V gene TRBV28, with D possibly TRBD1 on 6 matching bases. V was cut by 4 bases and J by 4 bases, with 11 bases left in between. The CDR3 has 14 residues. Germline V gene lookup returns CDR1 MDHEN and CDR2 SYDVKM. In nucleotides, the CDR3 is TGTGCCAGCAGTTCTGGGGGGGCCGGAAACACCATATATTTT. It translates to CASSSGGAGNTIYF.

The rearrangement links TRBV15 to TRBJ1-5; D perhaps matches TRBD1 (6 bases). The CDR3 totals 15 residues. V was clipped by 1 base and J by 7 bases, with 14 bases between them. The V gene's germline CDR1 is LNHNV and CDR2 YYDKDF (reference sequence). CDR3 sequence (DNA): TGTGCCACCAGCAGAGGGGATACAGGGTGGCAGCCCCAGCATTTT. Its translation: CATSRGDTGWQPQHF.

The chain combines TRBV18 with TRBJ1-4, with D possibly matching TRBD1 (6 bases). This CDR3 comprises 12 residues. Germline V gene sequence: CDR1 KGHSH, CDR2 LQKENI. The ends were cut back, 3 bases at V and 8 bases at J, with 7 bases in the middle. For the CDR3, the DNA is TGTGCCAGCTCACCCGACAGGGAAAAACTGTTTTTT. It encodes CASSPDREKLFF.

This chain joins TRBV28 and TRBJ1-4; unclear D gene. The germline CDR1 and CDR2 sequences are MDHEN and SYDVKM. The CDR3 totals 13 residues. V dropped 5 bases and J dropped 8 bases, with 12 bases sitting between them. The CDR3 bases are TGTGCCAGCAGTCCCCCGCACCGGGAAAAACTGTTTTTT. Residues: CASSPPHREKLFF.

The rearrangement links TRBV9 to TRBJ2-1; TRBD2 aligns across 10 bases. CDR1 SGDLS and CDR2 YYNGEE come from the germline V gene. Losses at the gene ends were 7 bases for V and 9 bases for J; bases not matched to a gene: 13. CDR3 size: 15 residues. In DNA, the CDR3 is TGTGCCAGCGGGGTGGGAACTAGCGGGAAGGTTGAGCAGTTCTTC. It codes for CASGVGTSGKVEQFF.

This clone has more than one count but fewer than ten. The rearrangement links TRBV27 to TRBJ2-1, with TRBD2 matching over 8 bases. From germline, CDR1 is MNHEY and CDR2 SMNVEV (reference sequence). V gave up 6 bases and J gave up 7 bases; unmatched junction bases: 8. The CDR3 loop spans 14 amino acids. The CDR3 spells CASRGSGRSNEQFF. CDR3 nucleotide sequence: TGTGCCAGCAGGGGGAGCGGGAGAAGTAATGAGCAGTTCTTC.

This rearrangement joins TRBV28 to TRBJ2-2; the match to TRBD2 covers 13 bases. Trimming removed 4 bases from V and 6 bases from J; junction bases left unmatched: 8. Germline CDR1 is MDHEN and CDR2 is SYDVKM. The CDR3 is 17 amino acids. CDR3 in amino acids: CASSSPLAGGRAGELFF. Written as DNA, the CDR3 is TGTGCCAGCAGTTCCCCACTAGCGGGAGGGCGCGCCGGGGAGCTGTTTTTT.

The chain uses TRBV4-3 and TRBJ1-2; D not resolved. The germline CDR1 and CDR2 sequences are LGHNA and YSLEER. The CDR3 loop spans 18 amino acids. Trimming took off 0 bases at V and 7 bases at J, with 24 bases between the two ends. In DNA, the CDR3 is TGCGCCAGCAGCCAAGATCGTCCGGGATTAGCGGGGTCCAGTGGCTACACCTTC. This translates into CASSQDRPGLAGSSGYTF.

This chain links TRBV18 with TRBJ2-7; D not resolved. The CDR3 is 13 amino acids. From germline, CDR1 is KGHSH and CDR2 LQKENI. V was clipped by 0 bases and J by 2 bases, with 5 bases between them. CDR3 amino acids: CASSPPTAYEQYF. In DNA, the CDR3 is TGTGCCAGCTCACCACCGACTGCCTACGAGCAGTACTTC.

V usage is TRBV29-1 and J usage is TRBJ2-3, with 10 bases lining up with TRBD1. This CDR3 is built from 13 residues. CDR1 is SQVTM and CDR2 is ANQGSEA in the germline V gene. V gave up 4 bases and J gave up 6 bases; unmatched junction bases: 4. CDR3 protein: CSVVRQGADTQYF. The CDR3, as DNA: TGCAGCGTTGTGAGACAGGGGGCCGATACGCAGTATTTT.